What follows is one TCR beta chain and its context. Its specificity is not known. This sample was included in a study of cytomegalovirus exposure and HLA in healthy donors. Study-wide background: Among 150 million to 200 million T cells, an earlier analysis found 120 million or so unique TCR beta sequences. Clustering assigned approximately 79% of the approximately 390 genotyped donors to the Caucasian-associated ancestry cluster.

General study points: Cytomegalovirus association was assigned to over 150 TCR beta chains.

This CDR3 has 15 residues. The germline V gene has CDR1 SGHRS and CDR2 YFSETQ. The V and J ends lost 3 bases and 4 bases respectively, with 13 bases between them. PCR was performed using 60 Vbeta and 13 Jbeta primers. The table came from immunoSEQ multiplex PCR; TCRdb's copy has only in-frame clones and leaves some out. The sample carries about 130,000 clones, more than 65% recorded once. Sequencing was done on a sample of PBMCs. The clonotype was recovered from a man in his forties or fifties in good health and CMV-seronegative. The rearrangement uses TRBV5-1 and TRBJ1-4; tentatively, D is TRBD1 (6 bases). The DNA for the CDR3 is TGCGCCAGCAGCTCCCAGGGGTCCGGTAATGAAAAACTGTTTTTT. Amino acid sequence: CASSSQGSGNEKLFF.